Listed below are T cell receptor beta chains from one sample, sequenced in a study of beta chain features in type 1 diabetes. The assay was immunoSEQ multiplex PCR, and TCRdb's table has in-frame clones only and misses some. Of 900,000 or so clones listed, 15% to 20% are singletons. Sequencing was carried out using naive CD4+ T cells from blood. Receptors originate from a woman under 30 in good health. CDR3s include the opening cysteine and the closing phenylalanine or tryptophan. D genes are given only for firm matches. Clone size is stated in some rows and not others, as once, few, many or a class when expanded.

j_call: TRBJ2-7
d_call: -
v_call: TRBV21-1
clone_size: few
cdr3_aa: CASSNSCQSYEQYF
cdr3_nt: TGTGCCAGCAGCAATAGTTGCCAGTCCTACGAGCAGTACTTC

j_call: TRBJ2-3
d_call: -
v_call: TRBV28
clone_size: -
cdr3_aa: CASSLSGLTDTQYF
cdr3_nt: TGTGCCAGCAGTCTTAGCGGACTCACAGATACGCAGTATTTT

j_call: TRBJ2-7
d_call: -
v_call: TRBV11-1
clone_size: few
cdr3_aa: CASSKPWTGTYEQYF
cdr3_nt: TGTGCCAGCAGCAAGCCATGGACGGGAACCTACGAGCAGTACTTC

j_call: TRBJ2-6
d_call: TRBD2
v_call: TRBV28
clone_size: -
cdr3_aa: CASSPAGRLSSGANVLTF
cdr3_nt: TGTGCCAGCAGCCCAGCGGGAAGGCTGAGCTCTGGGGCCAACGTCCTGACTTTC

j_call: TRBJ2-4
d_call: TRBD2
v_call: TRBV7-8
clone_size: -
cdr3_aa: CASSLGAGGTLAKNIQYF
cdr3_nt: TGTGCCAGCAGCTTAGGAGCGGGAGGTACTCTAGCCAAAAACATTCAGTACTTC

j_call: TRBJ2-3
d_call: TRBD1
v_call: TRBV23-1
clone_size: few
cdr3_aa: CASTINRDRVTDTQYF
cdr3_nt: TGCGCCAGCACCATAAACCGGGACAGGGTAACAGATACGCAGTATTTT

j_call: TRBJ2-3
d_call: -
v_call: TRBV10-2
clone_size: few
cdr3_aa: CASALALTSTDTQYF
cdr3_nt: TGCGCCAGCGCGCTAGCGCTCACTAGCACAGATACGCAGTATTTT

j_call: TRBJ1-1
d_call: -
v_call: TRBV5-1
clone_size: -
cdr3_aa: CASSLEGRGQNTEAFF
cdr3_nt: TGCGCCAGCAGCCTGGAAGGTCGGGGCCAGAACACTGAAGCTTTCTTT

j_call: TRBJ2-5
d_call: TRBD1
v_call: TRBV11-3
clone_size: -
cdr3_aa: CASSLNRDSLLGTQYF
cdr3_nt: TGTGCCAGCAGCTTAAACAGGGACAGCCTACTTGGGACCCAGTACTTC

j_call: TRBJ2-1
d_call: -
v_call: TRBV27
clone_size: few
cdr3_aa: CASSLDLSDNEQFF
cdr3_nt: TGTGCCAGCAGCCTTGATTTATCCGACAATGAGCAGTTCTTC

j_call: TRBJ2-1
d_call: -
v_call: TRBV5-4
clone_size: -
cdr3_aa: CASSTGQNSYNEQFF
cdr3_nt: TGTGCCAGCAGCACAGGACAGAACTCCTACAATGAGCAGTTCTTC

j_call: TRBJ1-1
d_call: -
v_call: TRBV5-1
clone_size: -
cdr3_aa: CASISNTEAFF
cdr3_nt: TGCGCCAGCATTTCGAACACTGAAGCTTTCTTT

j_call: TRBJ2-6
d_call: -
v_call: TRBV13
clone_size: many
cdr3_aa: CASSPAGRGANVLTF
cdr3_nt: TGTGCCAGCAGCCCGGCGGGGCGGGGGGCCAACGTCCTGACTTTC

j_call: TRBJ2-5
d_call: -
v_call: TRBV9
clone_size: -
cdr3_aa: CASSVRGLRAKETQYF
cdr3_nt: TGTGCCAGCAGCGTCCGGGGACTCCGGGCTAAAGAGACCCAGTACTTC

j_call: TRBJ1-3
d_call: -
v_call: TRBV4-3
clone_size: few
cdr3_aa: CASSQDRVTSGNTIYF
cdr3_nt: TGCGCCAGCAGCCAAGATCGGGTAACCTCTGGAAACACCATATATTTT

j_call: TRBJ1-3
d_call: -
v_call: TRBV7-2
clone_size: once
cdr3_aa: CASSQARGGNTIYF
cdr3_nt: TGTGCCAGCAGCCAGGCAAGGGGTGGAAACACCATATATTTT

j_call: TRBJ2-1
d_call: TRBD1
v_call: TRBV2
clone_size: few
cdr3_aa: CASSSNAGGNEQFF
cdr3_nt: TGTGCCAGCAGTTCGAATGCAGGGGGAAATGAGCAGTTCTTC

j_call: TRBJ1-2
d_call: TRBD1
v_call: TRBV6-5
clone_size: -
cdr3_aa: CASRDREFGGYTF
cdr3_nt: TGTGCCAGCAGGGACAGGGAATTCGGTGGCTACACCTTC

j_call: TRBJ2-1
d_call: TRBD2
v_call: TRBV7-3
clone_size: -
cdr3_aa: CASSGLAGYNEQFF
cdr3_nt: TGTGCCAGCAGCGGACTAGCGGGCTACAATGAGCAGTTCTTC

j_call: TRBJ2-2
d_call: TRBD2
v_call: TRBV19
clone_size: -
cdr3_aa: CASSFPSGATGELFF
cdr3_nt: TGTGCCAGTAGTTTTCCGAGCGGGGCCACCGGGGAGCTGTTTTTT

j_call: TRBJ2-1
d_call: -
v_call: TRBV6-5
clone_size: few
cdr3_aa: CASGGTYNEQFF
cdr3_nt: TGTGCCAGCGGGGGGACGTACAATGAGCAGTTCTTC

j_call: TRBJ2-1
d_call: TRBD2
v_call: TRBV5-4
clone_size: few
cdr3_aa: CASSLGRGTPYEQFF
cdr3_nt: TGTGCCAGCAGCCTAGGGCGGGGGACTCCTTATGAGCAGTTCTTC

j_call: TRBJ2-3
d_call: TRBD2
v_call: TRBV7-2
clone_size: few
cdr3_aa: CASSLAAGNTDTQYF
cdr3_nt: TGTGCCAGCAGCTTAGCAGCGGGGAACACAGATACGCAGTATTTT

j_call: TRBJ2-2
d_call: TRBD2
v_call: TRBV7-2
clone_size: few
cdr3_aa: CASRTTGTRELFF
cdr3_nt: TGTGCCAGCAGAACAACCGGGACTAGGGAGCTGTTTTTT

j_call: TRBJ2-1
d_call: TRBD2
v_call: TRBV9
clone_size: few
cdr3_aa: CASSAHSGTSGNNEQFF
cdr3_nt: TGTGCCAGCAGCGCCCATTCCGGGACTAGCGGGAACAATGAGCAGTTCTTC

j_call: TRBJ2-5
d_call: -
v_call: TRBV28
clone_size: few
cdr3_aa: CASTAANQETQYF
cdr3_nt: TGTGCCAGCACAGCGGCAAACCAAGAGACCCAGTACTTC

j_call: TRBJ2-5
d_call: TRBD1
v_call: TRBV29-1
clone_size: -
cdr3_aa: CSVGPGQGIRTQYF
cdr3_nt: TGCAGCGTTGGCCCGGGACAGGGGATTCGGACCCAGTACTTC

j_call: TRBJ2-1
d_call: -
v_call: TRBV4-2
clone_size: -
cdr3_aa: CASSAQGHGGAADNEQFF
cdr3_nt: TGTGCCAGCAGCGCCCAGGGGCACGGGGGAGCGGCAGACAATGAGCAGTTCTTC

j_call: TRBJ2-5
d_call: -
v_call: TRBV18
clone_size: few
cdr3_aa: CASSPDSNQETQYF
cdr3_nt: TGTGCCAGCTCACCCGACAGCAACCAAGAGACCCAGTACTTC

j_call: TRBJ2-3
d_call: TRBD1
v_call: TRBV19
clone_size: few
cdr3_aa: CASRDRSTDTQYF
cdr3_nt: TGTGCCAGCCGGGACAGGAGCACAGATACGCAGTATTTT

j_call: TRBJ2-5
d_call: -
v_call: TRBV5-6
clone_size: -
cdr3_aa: CASSWGGWGQKETQYF
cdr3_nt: TGTGCCAGCAGCTGGGGTGGATGGGGGCAGAAAGAGACCCAGTACTTC

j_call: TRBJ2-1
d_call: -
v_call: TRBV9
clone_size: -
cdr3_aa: CASSVVPAADGRHEQFF
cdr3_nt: TGTGCCAGCAGCGTAGTCCCTGCGGCCGACGGCCGCCATGAGCAGTTCTTC

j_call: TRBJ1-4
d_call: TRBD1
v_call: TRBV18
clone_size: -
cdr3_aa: CASSPFRQGGANEKLFF
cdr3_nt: TGTGCCAGCTCACCATTCCGACAGGGCGGGGCAAATGAAAAACTGTTTTTT

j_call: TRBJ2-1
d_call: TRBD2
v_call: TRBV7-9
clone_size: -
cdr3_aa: CASSLAGLAADEQFF
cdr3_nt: TGTGCCAGCAGCTTAGCGGGACTAGCTGCGGATGAGCAGTTCTTC

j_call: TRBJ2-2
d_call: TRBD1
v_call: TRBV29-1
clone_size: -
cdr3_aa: CSVVQGAGELFF
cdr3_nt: TGCAGCGTTGTACAGGGGGCCGGGGAGCTGTTTTTT

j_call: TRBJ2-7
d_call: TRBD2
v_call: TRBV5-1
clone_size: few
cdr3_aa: CASSLGASGGPYEQYF
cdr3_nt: TGCGCCAGCAGCTTGGGCGCTAGCGGGGGCCCCTACGAGCAGTACTTC

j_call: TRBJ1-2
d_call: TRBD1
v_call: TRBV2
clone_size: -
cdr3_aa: CASSERGHTANYGYTF
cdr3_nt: TGTGCCAGCAGTGAAAGGGGGCACACGGCTAACTATGGCTACACCTTC

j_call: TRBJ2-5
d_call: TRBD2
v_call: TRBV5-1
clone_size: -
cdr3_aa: CASSASRTSGRLRLGQETQYF
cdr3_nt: TGCGCCAGCAGCGCATCTCGGACTAGCGGGAGGCTGAGGTTGGGACAAGAGACCCAGTACTTC

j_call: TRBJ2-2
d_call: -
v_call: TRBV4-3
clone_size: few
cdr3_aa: CASSQDPYSTTGELFF
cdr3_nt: TGCGCCAGCAGCCAAGATCCTTACAGCACCACCGGGGAGCTGTTTTTT

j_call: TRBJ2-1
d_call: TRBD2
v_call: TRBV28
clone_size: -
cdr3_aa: CASSFPLAGGSYNEQFF
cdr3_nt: TGTGCCAGCAGTTTCCCTCTAGCGGGTGGCTCCTACAATGAGCAGTTCTTC

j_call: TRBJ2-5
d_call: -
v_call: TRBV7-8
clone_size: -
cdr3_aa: CASSLQTSTVETQYF
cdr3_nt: TGTGCCAGCAGCTTACAGACTTCGACGGTCGAGACCCAGTACTTC

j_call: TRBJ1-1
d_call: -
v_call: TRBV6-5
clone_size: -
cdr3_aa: CAAGMWPEAFF
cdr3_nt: TGTGCCGCAGGGATGTGGCCTGAAGCTTTCTTT

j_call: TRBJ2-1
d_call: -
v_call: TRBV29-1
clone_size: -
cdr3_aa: CSVDGPSSYNEQFF
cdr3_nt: TGCAGCGTTGACGGTCCGAGCTCCTACAATGAGCAGTTCTTC

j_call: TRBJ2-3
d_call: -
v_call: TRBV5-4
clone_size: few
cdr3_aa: CASSPGTDTQYF
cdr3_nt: TGTGCCAGCAGCCCAGGCACAGATACGCAGTATTTT

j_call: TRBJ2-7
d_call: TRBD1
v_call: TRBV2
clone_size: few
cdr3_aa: CASRAGTDYEQYF
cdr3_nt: TGTGCCAGCAGGGCCGGGACAGACTACGAGCAGTACTTC

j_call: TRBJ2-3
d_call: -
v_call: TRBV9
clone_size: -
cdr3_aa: CASSVAVSTDTQYF
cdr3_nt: TGTGCCAGCAGCGTAGCGGTCTCCACAGATACGCAGTATTTT

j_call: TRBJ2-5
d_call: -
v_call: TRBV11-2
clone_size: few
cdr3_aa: CASSLNRGQETQYF
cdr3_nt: TGTGCCAGCAGCTTAAACCGGGGACAAGAGACCCAGTACTTC

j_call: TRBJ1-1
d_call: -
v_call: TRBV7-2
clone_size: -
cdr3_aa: CASSLSANTEAFF
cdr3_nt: TGTGCCAGCAGCTTATCAGCCAACACTGAAGCTTTCTTT